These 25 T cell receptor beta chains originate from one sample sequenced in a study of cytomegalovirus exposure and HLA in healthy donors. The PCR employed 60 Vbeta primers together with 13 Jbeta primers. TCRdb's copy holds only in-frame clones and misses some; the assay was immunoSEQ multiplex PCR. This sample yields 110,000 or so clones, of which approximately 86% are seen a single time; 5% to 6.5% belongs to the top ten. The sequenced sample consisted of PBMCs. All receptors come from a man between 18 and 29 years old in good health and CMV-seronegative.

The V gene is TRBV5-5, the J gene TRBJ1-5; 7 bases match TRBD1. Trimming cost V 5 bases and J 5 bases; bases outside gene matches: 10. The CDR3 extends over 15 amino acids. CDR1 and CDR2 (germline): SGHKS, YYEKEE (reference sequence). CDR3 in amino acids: CASSDSGQPYQPQHF. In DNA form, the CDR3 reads TGTGCCAGCAGTGACTCGGGACAGCCGTATCAGCCCCAGCATTTT.

CDR3 sequence: CASGQGAVTEQYF. In DNA, the CDR3 is TGTGCCAGCGGACAGGGAGCGGTGACCGAGCAGTACTTC. This chain connects TRBV19 to TRBJ2-7; 8 bases agree with TRBD1. CDR3 size: 13 residues. V was clipped by 9 bases and J by 6 bases; unmatched bases: 10. The V gene's germline CDR1 is LNHDA and CDR2 SQIVND (reference sequence).

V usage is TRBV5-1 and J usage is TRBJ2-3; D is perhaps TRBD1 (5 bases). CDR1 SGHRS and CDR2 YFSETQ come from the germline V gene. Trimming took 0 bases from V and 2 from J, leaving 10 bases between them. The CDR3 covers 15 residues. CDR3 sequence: CASSLGQGPTDTQYF. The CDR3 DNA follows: TGCGCCAGCAGCTTGGGGCAGGGTCCCACAGATACGCAGTATTTT.

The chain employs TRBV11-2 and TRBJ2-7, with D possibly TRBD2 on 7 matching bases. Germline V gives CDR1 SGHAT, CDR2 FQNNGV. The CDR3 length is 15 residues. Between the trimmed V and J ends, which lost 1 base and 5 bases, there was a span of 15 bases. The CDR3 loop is CASSLVGGQGHEQYF. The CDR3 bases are TGTGCCAGCAGCTTAGTGGGGGGGCAAGGTCACGAGCAGTACTTC. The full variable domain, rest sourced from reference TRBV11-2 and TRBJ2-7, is EAGVAQSPRYKIIEKRQSVAFWCNPISGHATLYWYQQILGQGPKLLIQFQNNGVVDDSQLPKDRFSAERLKGVDSTLKIQPAKLEDSAVYLCASSLVGGQGHEQYFGPGTRLTVT.

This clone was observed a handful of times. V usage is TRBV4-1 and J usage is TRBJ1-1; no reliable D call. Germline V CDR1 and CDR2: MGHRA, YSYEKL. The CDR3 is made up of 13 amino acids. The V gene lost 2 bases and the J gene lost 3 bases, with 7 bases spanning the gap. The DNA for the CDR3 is TGCGCCAGCAGCCAATTATCTCACACTGAAGCTTTCTTT. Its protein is CASSQLSHTEAFF.

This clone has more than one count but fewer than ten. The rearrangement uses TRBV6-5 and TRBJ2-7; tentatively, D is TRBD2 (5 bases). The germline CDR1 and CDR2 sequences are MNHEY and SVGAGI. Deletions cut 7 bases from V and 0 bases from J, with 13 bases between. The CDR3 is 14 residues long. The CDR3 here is CASTRASNSYEQYF. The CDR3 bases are TGTGCCAGCACGAGGGCTAGCAACTCCTACGAGCAGTACTTC.

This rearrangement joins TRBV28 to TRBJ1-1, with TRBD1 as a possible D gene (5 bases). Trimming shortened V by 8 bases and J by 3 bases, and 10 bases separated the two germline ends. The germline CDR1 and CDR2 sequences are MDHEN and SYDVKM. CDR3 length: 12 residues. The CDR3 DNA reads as TGTGCCAGCCCCCGGGGGGACACTGAAGCTTTCTTT. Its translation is CASPRGDTEAFF.

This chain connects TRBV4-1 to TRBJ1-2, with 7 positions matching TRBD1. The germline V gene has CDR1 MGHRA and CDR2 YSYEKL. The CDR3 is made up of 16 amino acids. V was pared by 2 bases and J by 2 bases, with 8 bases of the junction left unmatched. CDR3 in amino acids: CASSQIPGQENYGYTF. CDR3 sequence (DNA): TGCGCCAGCAGCCAAATTCCAGGACAGGAGAACTATGGCTACACCTTC.

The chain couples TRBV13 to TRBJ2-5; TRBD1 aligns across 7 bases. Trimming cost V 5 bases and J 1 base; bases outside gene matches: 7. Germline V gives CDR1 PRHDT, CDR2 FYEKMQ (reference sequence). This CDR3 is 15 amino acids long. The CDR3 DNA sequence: TGTGCCAGCAGCCCTGGACAGGCAACCCAAGAGACCCAGTACTTC. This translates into CASSPGQATQETQYF.

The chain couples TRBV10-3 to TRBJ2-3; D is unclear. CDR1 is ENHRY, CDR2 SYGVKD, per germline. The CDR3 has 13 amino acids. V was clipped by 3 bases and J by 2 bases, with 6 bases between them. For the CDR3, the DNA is TGTGCCATCAGTGAAGGAGACACAGATACGCAGTATTTT. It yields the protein CAISEGDTDTQYF.

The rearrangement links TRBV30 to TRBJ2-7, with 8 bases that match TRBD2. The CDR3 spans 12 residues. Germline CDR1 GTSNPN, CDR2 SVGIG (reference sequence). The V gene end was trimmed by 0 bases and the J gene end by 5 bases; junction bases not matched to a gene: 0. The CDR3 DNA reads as TGTGCCTGGAGTGTACTAGCGGACGAGCAGTACTTC. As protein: CAWSVLADEQYF.

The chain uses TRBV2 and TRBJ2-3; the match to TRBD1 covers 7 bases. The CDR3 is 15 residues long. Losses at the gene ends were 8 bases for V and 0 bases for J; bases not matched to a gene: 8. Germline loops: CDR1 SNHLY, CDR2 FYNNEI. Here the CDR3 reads CASGGQNPSTDTQYF. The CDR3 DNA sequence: TGTGCCAGCGGGGGACAGAACCCTAGCACAGATACGCAGTATTTT.

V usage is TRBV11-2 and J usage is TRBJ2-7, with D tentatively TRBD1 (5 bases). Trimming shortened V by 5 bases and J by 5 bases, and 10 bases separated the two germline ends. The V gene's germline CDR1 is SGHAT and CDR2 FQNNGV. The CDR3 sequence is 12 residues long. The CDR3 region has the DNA TGTGCCAGCAGCCAAACCAGGGACGAGCAGTACTTC. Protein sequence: CASSQTRDEQYF.

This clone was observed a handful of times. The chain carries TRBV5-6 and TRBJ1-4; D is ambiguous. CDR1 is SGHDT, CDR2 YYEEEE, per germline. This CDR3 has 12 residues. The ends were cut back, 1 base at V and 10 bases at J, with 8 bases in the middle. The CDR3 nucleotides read TGTGCCAGCAGCTTGCGTACTGGAAAACTGTTTTTT. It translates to CASSLRTGKLFF. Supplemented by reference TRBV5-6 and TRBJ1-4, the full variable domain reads DAGVTQSPTHLIKTRGQQVTLRCSPKSGHDTVSWYQQALGQGPQFIFQYYEEEERQRGNFPDRFSGHQFPNYSSELNVNALLLGDSALYLCASSLRTGKLFFGSGTQLSVL.

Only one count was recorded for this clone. CDR3 residues: CASSPFQRRIAPDTQYF. CDR3 in DNA: TGTGCCAGCAGTCCCTTTCAGAGGCGGATTGCCCCAGATACGCAGTATTTT. The V call is TRBV7-9, the J call TRBJ2-3; D gene uncertain. The length of the CDR3 is 17 residues. Germline V gives CDR1 SEHNR, CDR2 FQNEAQ (reference sequence). V was cut by 6 bases and J by 4 bases, with 23 bases left in between.

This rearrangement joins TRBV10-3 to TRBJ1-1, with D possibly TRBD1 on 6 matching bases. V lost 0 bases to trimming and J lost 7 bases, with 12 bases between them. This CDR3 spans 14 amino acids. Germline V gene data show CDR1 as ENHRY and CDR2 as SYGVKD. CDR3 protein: CAISESAGDGEAFF. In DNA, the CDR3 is TGTGCCATCAGTGAGTCCGCAGGGGATGGTGAAGCTTTCTTT.

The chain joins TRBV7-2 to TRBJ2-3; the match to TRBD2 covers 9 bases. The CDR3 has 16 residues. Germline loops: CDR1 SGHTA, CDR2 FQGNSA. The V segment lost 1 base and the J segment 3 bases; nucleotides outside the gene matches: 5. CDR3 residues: CASSLGRLAGTDTQYF. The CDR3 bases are TGTGCCAGCAGCTTAGGTAGGCTAGCGGGGACAGATACGCAGTATTTT. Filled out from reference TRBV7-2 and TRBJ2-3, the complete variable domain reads GAGVSQSPSNKVTEKGKDVELRCDPISGHTALYWYRQSLGQGLEFLIYFQGNSAPDKSGLPSDRFSAERTGGSVSTLTIQRTQQEDSAVYLCASSLGRLAGTDTQYFGPGTRLTVL.

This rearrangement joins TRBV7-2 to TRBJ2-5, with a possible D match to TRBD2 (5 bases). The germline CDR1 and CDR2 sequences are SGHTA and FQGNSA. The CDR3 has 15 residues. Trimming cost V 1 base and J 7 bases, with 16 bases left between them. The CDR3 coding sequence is TGTGCCAGCAGCTTAGATCCGGGCCGGGGATGGACCCAGTACTTC. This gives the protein CASSLDPGRGWTQYF.

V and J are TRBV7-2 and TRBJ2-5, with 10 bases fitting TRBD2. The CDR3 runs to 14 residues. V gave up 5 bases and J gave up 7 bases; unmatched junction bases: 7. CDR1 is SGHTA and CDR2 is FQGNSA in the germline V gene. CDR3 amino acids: CASSGTSDFGTQYF. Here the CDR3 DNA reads TGTGCCAGCAGCGGGACTAGCGATTTTGGGACCCAGTACTTC.

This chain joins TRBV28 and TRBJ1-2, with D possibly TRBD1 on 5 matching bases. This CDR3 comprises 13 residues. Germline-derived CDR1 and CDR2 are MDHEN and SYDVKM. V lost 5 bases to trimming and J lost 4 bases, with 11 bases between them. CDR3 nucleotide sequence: TGTGCCAGCAGTGATACAGGCCTCTATGGCTACACCTTC. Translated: CASSDTGLYGYTF.

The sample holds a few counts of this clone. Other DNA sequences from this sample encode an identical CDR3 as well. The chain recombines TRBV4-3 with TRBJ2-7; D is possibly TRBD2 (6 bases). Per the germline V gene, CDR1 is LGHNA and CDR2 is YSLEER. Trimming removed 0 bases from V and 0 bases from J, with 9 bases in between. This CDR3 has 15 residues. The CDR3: CASSQDQRASYEQYF. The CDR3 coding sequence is TGCGCCAGCAGCCAAGACCAGCGGGCCTCCTACGAGCAGTACTTC.

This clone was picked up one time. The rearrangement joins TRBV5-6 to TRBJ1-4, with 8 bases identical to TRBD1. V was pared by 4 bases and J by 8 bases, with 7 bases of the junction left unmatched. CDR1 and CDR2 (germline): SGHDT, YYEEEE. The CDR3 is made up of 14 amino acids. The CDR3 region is CASSPDRVEEKLFF. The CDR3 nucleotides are TGTGCCAGCAGCCCGGACAGGGTAGAGGAAAAACTGTTTTTT.

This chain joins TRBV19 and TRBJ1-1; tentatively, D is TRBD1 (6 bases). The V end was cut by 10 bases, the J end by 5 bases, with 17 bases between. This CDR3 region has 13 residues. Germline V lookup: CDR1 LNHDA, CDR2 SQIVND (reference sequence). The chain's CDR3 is CATQQGRGTEAFF. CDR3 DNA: TGTGCCACCCAACAGGGTAGGGGAACTGAAGCTTTCTTT.

CDR3: CASSLAGTGKNQPQHF. The DNA for the CDR3 is TGTGCCAGCAGCTTGGCCGGTACAGGGAAAAATCAGCCCCAGCATTTT. The J gene is TRBJ1-5, the V gene TRBV5-8, with D perhaps matching TRBD1 (6 bases). This CDR3 is built from 16 residues. V lost 0 bases and J lost 4, with 14 bases in between. Per germline, CDR1 SGHTS and CDR2 YDEGEE. Based on the CDR3 plus reference TRBV5-8 and TRBJ1-5, the full variable domain is EAGVTQSPTHLIKTRGQQATLRCSPISGHTSVYWYQQALGLGLQFLLWYDEGEERNRGNFPPRFSGRQFPNYSSELNVNALELEDSALYLCASSLAGTGKNQPQHFGDGTRLSIL.

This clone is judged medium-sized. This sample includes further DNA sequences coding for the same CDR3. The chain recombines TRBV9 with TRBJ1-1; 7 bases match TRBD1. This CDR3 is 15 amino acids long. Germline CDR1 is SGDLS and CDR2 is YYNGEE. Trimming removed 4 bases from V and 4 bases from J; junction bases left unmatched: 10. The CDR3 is CASSQRQGVGTEAFF. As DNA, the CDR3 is TGTGCCAGCAGCCAAAGACAGGGTGTCGGCACTGAAGCTTTCTTT. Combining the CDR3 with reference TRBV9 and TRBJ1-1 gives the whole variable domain DSGVTQTPKHLITATGQRVTLRCSPRSGDLSVYWYQQSLDQGLQFLIQYYNGEERAKGNILERFSAQQFPDLHSELNLSSLELGDSALYFCASSQRQGVGTEAFFGQGTRLTVV.